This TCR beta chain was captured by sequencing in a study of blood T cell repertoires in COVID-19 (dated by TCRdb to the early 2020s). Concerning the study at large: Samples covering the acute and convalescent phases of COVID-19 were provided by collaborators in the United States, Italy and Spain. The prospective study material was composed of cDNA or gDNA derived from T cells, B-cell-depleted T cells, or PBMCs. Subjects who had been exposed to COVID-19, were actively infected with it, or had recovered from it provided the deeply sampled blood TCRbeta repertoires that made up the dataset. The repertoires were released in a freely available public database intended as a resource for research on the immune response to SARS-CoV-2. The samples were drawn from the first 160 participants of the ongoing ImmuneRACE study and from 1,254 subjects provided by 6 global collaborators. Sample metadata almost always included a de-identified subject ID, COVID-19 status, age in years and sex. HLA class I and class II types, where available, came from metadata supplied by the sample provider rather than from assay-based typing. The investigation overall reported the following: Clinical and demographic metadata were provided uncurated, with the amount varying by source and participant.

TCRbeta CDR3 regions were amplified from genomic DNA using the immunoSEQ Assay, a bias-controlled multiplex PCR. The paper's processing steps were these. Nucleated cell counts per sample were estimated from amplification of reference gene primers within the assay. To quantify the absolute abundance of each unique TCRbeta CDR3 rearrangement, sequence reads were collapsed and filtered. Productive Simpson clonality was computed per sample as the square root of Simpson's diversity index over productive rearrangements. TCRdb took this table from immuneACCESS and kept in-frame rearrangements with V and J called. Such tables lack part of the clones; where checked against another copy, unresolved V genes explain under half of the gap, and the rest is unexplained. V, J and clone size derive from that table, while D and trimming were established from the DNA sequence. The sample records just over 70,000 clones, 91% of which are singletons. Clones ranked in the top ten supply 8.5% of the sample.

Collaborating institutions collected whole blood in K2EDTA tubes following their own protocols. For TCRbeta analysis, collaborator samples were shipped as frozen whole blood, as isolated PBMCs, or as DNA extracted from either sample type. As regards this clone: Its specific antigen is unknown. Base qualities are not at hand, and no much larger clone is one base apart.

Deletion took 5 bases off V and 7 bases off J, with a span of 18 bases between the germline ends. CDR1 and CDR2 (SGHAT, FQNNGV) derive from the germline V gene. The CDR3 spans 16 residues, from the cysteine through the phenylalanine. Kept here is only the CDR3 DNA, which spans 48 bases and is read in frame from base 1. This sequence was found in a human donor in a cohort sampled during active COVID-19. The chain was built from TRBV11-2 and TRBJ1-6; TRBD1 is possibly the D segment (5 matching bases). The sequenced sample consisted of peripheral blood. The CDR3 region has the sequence CASSHQGKGLNSPLHF. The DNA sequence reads TGTGCCAGCAGCCATCAGGGAAAGGGTTTAAATTCACCCCTCCACTTT.